Listed below are T cell receptor beta chains from one sample, sequenced in a study of blood T cell repertoires in COVID-19. TCRdb's table, derived via immunoSEQ multiplex PCR, lists solely in-frame clones and lacks some. In the table there are about 270,000 clones, 85% to 95% of which are singletons. Sequenced sample: PBMCs or T cells enriched from blood (not recorded which). The receptors were gathered from a man in his forties who had been exposed to COVID-19. The CDR3 runs from the conserved cysteine through the conserved F or W. D genes are given only for firm matches. The size entry is marked missing in some rows and otherwise reads once, few, many or a size class.

v_call	d_call	j_call	clone_size	cdr3_nt	cdr3_aa
TRBV5-1	NA	TRBJ2-7	once	TGCGCCAGCAGCGGCGGACTTGGTGCCTACGAGCAGTACTTC	CASSGGLGAYEQYF
TRBV3-1/TRBV3-2	NA	TRBJ1-1	NA	TGTGCCAGCAGCCGTCGACGGGGTGAAGCTTTCTTT	CASSRRRGEAFF
TRBV4-1	NA	TRBJ2-1	NA	TGCGCCAGCAGCCAAAGAATAACGAGCTCCTACAATGAGCAGTTCTTC	CASSQRITSSYNEQFF
TRBV28	NA	TRBJ1-1	NA	TGTGCCAGCAGTTTATGGAGGGCGGGAGCTTTCTTT	CASSLWRAGAFF
TRBV27	NA	TRBJ1-5	NA	TGTGCCAGCAGCAGGGTTAATCAGCCCCAGCATTTT	CASSRVNQPQHF
TRBV12-5	TRBD1	TRBJ2-1	NA	TGTGCTAGTGGTTTGGGGACAGGGGCCTCCAATGAGCAGTTCTTC	CASGLGTGASNEQFF
TRBV13	TRBD2	TRBJ2-3	NA	TGTGCCAGCAGCTTTTTACGGGGGGACACAGATACGCAGTATTTT	CASSFLRGDTDTQYF
TRBV7-6	TRBD1	TRBJ2-1	NA	TGTGCCAGCAGCGCCAGTCTGGGACAGGGGAGGGGCAATGAGCAGTTCTTC	CASSASLGQGRGNEQFF
TRBV30	TRBD1	TRBJ1-4	NA	TGTGCCTGGAGTGAGGACAGGGCGGGTGAAAAACTGTTTTTT	CAWSEDRAGEKLFF
TRBV6-2/TRBV6-3	TRBD1	TRBJ1-1	NA	TGTGCCAGCAGTTACAGGGGGCAAACTGAAGCTTTCTTT	CASSYRGQTEAFF
TRBV7-3	TRBD1	TRBJ2-2	once	TGTGCCAGCAGCTTAGACAGGGTGGACGGGGAGCTGTTTTTT	CASSLDRVDGELFF
TRBV11-2	TRBD1	TRBJ1-2	NA	TGTGCCAGCAGCTTAGATCTGGACAGGGGAGGTGGCTACACCTTC	CASSLDLDRGGGYTF
TRBV5-1	NA	TRBJ1-6	NA	TGCGCCAGCAGCTTGGCATTTCGGGATTCACCCCTCCACTTT	CASSLAFRDSPLHF
TRBV28	TRBD1	TRBJ1-5	NA	TGTGCCAGCAGTTGGACAGGTCGGGGCCAGCCCCAGCATTTT	CASSWTGRGQPQHF
TRBV5-1	TRBD1	TRBJ1-1	NA	TGCGCCAGCAGCTTGGGGACAGGGGGAGGAAGCACTGAAGCTTTCTTT	CASSLGTGGGSTEAFF
TRBV15	TRBD1	TRBJ1-6	NA	TGTGCCACCAGCAGAGATCAGCGTCAAGGGGGCACCCTCCACTTT	CATSRDQRQGGTLHF
TRBV24-1	TRBD2	TRBJ2-1	NA	TGTGCCACCAGTGTCGGGACTAGCGTATACAATGAGCAGTTCTTC	CATSVGTSVYNEQFF
TRBV10-3	NA	TRBJ1-1	NA	TGTGCCATCAGACAGGATAACAGCTACACTGAAGCTTTCTTT	CAIRQDNSYTEAFF
TRBV19	NA	TRBJ1-1	NA	TGTGCCAGTAGTATACCCCTAGTCACAGGGAAGAACACTGAAGCTTTCTTT	CASSIPLVTGKNTEAFF
TRBV28	TRBD2	TRBJ2-7	NA	TGTGCCAGCACGGGGGGAGTAAGTAGCTACGAGCAGTACTTC	CASTGGVSSYEQYF
TRBV10-3	TRBD2	TRBJ2-3	NA	TGTGCCATCAGTACCGGGACTAGGGGTCTCACAGATACGCAGTATTTT	CAISTGTRGLTDTQYF
TRBV9	NA	TRBJ2-3	NA	TGTGCCAGCAGCGCGGGACACTACACAGATACGCAGTATTTT	CASSAGHYTDTQYF
TRBV9	NA	TRBJ2-7	NA	TGTGCCAGCAGCCGAAGCGGCGGTGTCTTCCCCTACGAGCAGTACTTC	CASSRSGGVFPYEQYF
TRBV7-9	TRBD1	TRBJ1-2	NA	TGTGCCAGCAGCTTCAAAGCCGGGACAGGGGGCATTGGCTACACCTTC	CASSFKAGTGGIGYTF
TRBV5-4	TRBD2	TRBJ2-1	NA	TGTGCCAGCAGCTTACTAAGCGGGGCCGCCTACAATGAGCAGTTCTTC	CASSLLSGAAYNEQFF
TRBV6-2/TRBV6-3	NA	TRBJ1-3	NA	TGTGCCAGCAGTACAGGGAGCGGTGGAAACACCATATATTTT	CASSTGSGGNTIYF
TRBV28	TRBD1	TRBJ1-6	NA	TGTGCCAGCAGTTTAGACAGGGGTTGGAATTCACCCCTCCACTTT	CASSLDRGWNSPLHF
TRBV28	NA	TRBJ1-5	NA	TGTGCCAGCAGTTTAGAGGGTTATAGCAATCAGCCCCAGCATTTT	CASSLEGYSNQPQHF
TRBV19	TRBD2	TRBJ2-1	NA	TGTGCCAGTAGTATGAGCGGGAGGGGATTGGGTGAGCAGTTCTTC	CASSMSGRGLGEQFF
TRBV19	TRBD1	TRBJ1-4	NA	TGTGCCAGTAGTTTCGGGACAGGTTCTGAAAAACTGTTTTTT	CASSFGTGSEKLFF
TRBV10-3	NA	TRBJ1-1	NA	TGTGCCATCGGTGGGGAGGGGCGCACTGAAGCTTTCTTT	CAIGGEGRTEAFF
TRBV20-1	NA	TRBJ1-2	NA	TGCAGAGCGGGTCCAGGCTACACCTTC	CRAGPGYTF
TRBV5-4	NA	TRBJ2-3	NA	TGTGCCAGCAGCCGGATTGTCGGGGGCACAGATACGCAGTATTTT	CASSRIVGGTDTQYF
TRBV7-7	NA	TRBJ2-7	NA	TGTGCTAGCAGCTTAAATTTTGGAGATAACTACGAGCAGTACTTC	CASSLNFGDNYEQYF
TRBV27	NA	TRBJ2-7	NA	TGTGCCAGCAGTTTAATCGGGGACGAGCAGTACTTC	CASSLIGDEQYF